Shown below are 9 T cell receptor beta chains from a single sample sequenced in a study of T cell repertoires in cytomegalovirus infection. TCRdb analysed the reads with MiXCR anew, one entry per CDR3 protein. The table shows some 680,000 distinct CDR3 sequences, with 35% to 45% occurring only once. The specimen sequenced was PBMCs. Every receptor here comes from a human donor in good health (CMV status not recorded). Some clones in this sample may be carry-over from other donors' samples.

The chain has TRBV19 and TRBJ2-3; D gene uncertain. This CDR3 is 15 amino acids long. Looked up from germline, CDR1 is LNHDA and CDR2 is SQIVND (reference sequence). The germline V and J ends were trimmed by 6 bases and 0 bases, with 13 bases remaining between them. The DNA of the CDR3 is TGTGCCAGTAGGTTCTCCAGCGCCAGCACAGATACGCAGTATTTT. Protein: CASRFSSASTDTQYF.

The rearrangement joins TRBV19 to TRBJ2-2; 8 nucleotides match TRBD1. The germline CDR1 and CDR2 sequences are LNHDA and SQIVND (reference sequence). The CDR3 covers 14 residues. J was trimmed by 4 bases and V by 8 bases; bases with no gene match: 6. Here the CDR3 DNA reads TGTGCCAGTGCCACAGGGGGGAGCACCGGGGAGCTGTTTTTT. Its translation is CASATGGSTGELFF. The full variable domain, in which reference TRBV19 and TRBJ2-2 provide the parts outside the CDR3, is DGGITQSPKYLFRKEGQNVTLSCEQNLNHDAMYWYRQDPGQGLRLIYYSQIVNDFQKGDIAEGYSVSREKKESFPLTVTSAQKNPTAFYLCASATGGSTGELFFGEGSRLTVL.

This chain uses TRBV28 with TRBJ2-2; 8 bases match TRBD2. In germline, CDR1 is MDHEN, CDR2 SYDVKM. J gave up 0 bases and V 6 bases, and 6 bases lay outside the gene matches. The CDR3 contains 16 residues. CDR3 DNA sequence: TGTGCCAGCAGCCAACTAGCGGCAGCGAACACCGGGGAGCTGTTTTTT. Translating gives CASSQLAAANTGELFF.

CDR3 sequence reads: CASSLTGLRSYTF. CDR3 DNA sequence: TGTGCCAGCAGCTTAACTGGACTAAGGAGCTACACCTTC. The genes are TRBV11-2 and TRBJ1-2; D unresolved. Trimming removed 2 bases from V and 9 bases from J, with 13 bases in between. There are 13 residues in the CDR3. Germline V gene sequence: CDR1 SGHAT, CDR2 FQNNGV. Drawing the rest from reference TRBV11-2 and TRBJ1-2, the complete variable domain is EAGVAQSPRYKIIEKRQSVAFWCNPISGHATLYWYQQILGQGPKLLIQFQNNGVVDDSQLPKDRFSAERLKGVDSTLKIQPAKLEDSAVYLCASSLTGLRSYTFGSGTRLTVV.

The rearrangement joins TRBV12-3 or TRBV12-4 to TRBJ1-6; 7 bases fit TRBD1. The CDR3 spans 17 residues. V dropped 4 bases and J dropped 0; count of bases not matched to a gene: 6. The CDR3 nucleotides are TGTGCCAGCAGTTCCGGGACAGAGACCTCCTATAATTCACCCCTCCACTTT. It encodes CASSSGTETSYNSPLHF.

The chain has TRBV29-1 and TRBJ2-4; a possible D gene is TRBD1 (5 bases). Trimming cost V 4 bases and J 1 base, with 23 bases left between them. Germline V lookup: CDR1 SQVTM, CDR2 ANQGSEA. The CDR3 spans 18 residues. The DNA of the CDR3 is TGCAGCGTTGTCTCAGGGAAGATTGGGTTTCCGGCCAAAAACATTCAGTACTTC. This sequence encodes CSVVSGKIGFPAKNIQYF.

This chain joins TRBV24-1 and TRBJ2-5; tentatively, D is TRBD2 (6 bases). This CDR3 is 15 amino acids long. Trimming took 5 bases from V and 1 from J, leaving 13 bases between them. CDR1 is KGHDR, CDR2 SFDVKD, per germline. The chain's CDR3 is CATSVPRGSQETQYF. As DNA, the CDR3 is TGTGCCACCAGTGTCCCACGGGGGTCCCAAGAGACCCAGTACTTC.

This chain uses TRBV2 with TRBJ1-3; D not certain. The CDR3 is 15 amino acids. The V end was cut by 4 bases, the J end by 0 bases, with 10 bases between. CDR1 and CDR2 from the germline V gene are SNHLY and FYNNEI. CDR3 loop: CASSGPSLSGNTIYF. CDR3 bases: TGTGCCAGCAGTGGACCTTCCCTCTCTGGAAACACCATATATTTT. Using reference TRBV2 and TRBJ1-3 for the parts outside the CDR3, the full variable domain is EPEVTQTPSHQVTQMGQEVILRCVPISNHLYFYWYRQILGQKVEFLVSFYNNEISEKSEIFDDQFSVERPDGSNFTLKIRSTKLEDSAMYFCASSGPSLSGNTIYFGEGSWLTVV.

This chain joins TRBV7-9 and TRBJ2-2; the D is unclear. The CDR3 runs to 14 residues. The germline V gene has CDR1 SEHNR and CDR2 FQNEAQ (reference sequence). Trimming shortened V by 6 bases and J by 5 bases, and 13 bases separated the two germline ends. The CDR3: CASSGSRSTGELFF. In nucleotides, the CDR3 is TGTGCCAGCAGTGGGTCCAGATCTACCGGGGAGCTGTTTTTT.